The subject of this entry is one T cell receptor beta chain. The antigen is undetermined. The data were obtained in a study of CD8+ T cells in alopecia areata. Germline loops: CDR1 SQVTM, CDR2 ANQGSEA. The CDR3 is 10 residues long. V was clipped by 5 bases and J by 7 bases, with 8 bases between them. RNA, once extracted, was reverse transcribed into cDNA for use as the sequencing template. The method was immunoSEQ multiplex PCR; TCRdb's version includes in-frame clones alone and lacks a portion of them. The sample has about 210,000 clones; 64% are singletons. The treatment denotes: oral pan-JAK inhibitor, 5-10 mg twice daily. Study conclusions and caveats: Compared with mice, patients displayed less clear TCR sharing, possibly for HLA-related reasons. Tofacitinib significantly lowered scalp clonality and expanded CD8+ clones among the top 100.

This sequence originates from a human donor with alopecia areata. The sequencing here drew on CD4+ T cells sorted from blood, taken at week 4, from a patient treated with tofacitinib. This sequence joins TRBV29-1 and TRBJ1-1; D may be TRBD1 (5 bases). CDR3 nucleotide sequence: TGCAGCGTTAAGGGGAGTGAAGCTTTCTTT. Amino acid sequence: CSVKGSEAFF.